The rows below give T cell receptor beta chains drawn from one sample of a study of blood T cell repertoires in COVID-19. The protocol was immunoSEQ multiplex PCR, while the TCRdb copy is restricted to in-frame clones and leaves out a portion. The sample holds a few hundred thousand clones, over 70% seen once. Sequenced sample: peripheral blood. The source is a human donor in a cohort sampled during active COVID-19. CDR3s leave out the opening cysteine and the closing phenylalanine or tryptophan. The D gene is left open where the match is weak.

cdr3_aa: ASSYGGAGETQY; d_call: -; cdr3_length: 12; j_call: TRBJ2-5; v_call: TRBV7-2
cdr3_aa: ASSVGGRGPYEQY; d_call: TRBD1; cdr3_length: 13; j_call: TRBJ2-7; v_call: TRBV9
cdr3_aa: ASSQGLAGSLRETQY; d_call: TRBD2; cdr3_length: 15; j_call: TRBJ2-5; v_call: TRBV3-1/TRBV3-2
cdr3_aa: ASSLGGRWDTQY; d_call: -; cdr3_length: 12; j_call: TRBJ2-3; v_call: TRBV2
cdr3_aa: ASGLGTGENIQY; d_call: -; cdr3_length: 12; j_call: TRBJ2-4; v_call: TRBV12-5
cdr3_aa: ASSLGAGERTDTQY; d_call: TRBD2; cdr3_length: 14; j_call: TRBJ2-3; v_call: TRBV5-1
cdr3_aa: ASSQDDRGGYNEQF; d_call: TRBD2; cdr3_length: 14; j_call: TRBJ2-1; v_call: TRBV4-1
cdr3_aa: SAHVRREEF; d_call: -; cdr3_length: 9; j_call: TRBJ2-1; v_call: TRBV20-1
cdr3_aa: ASSLALTRMNTEAF; d_call: -; cdr3_length: 14; j_call: TRBJ1-1; v_call: TRBV7-2
cdr3_aa: ASSLWVGGNTIY; d_call: -; cdr3_length: 12; j_call: TRBJ1-3; v_call: TRBV28
cdr3_aa: ASSHSGDHYGYT; d_call: -; cdr3_length: 12; j_call: TRBJ1-2; v_call: TRBV3-1/TRBV3-2
cdr3_aa: ASSYRDSNEKLF; d_call: TRBD1; cdr3_length: 12; j_call: TRBJ1-4; v_call: TRBV27
cdr3_aa: ASSHGQGHGYT; d_call: TRBD1; cdr3_length: 11; j_call: TRBJ1-2; v_call: TRBV11-1
cdr3_aa: ASSSRGEKLF; d_call: -; cdr3_length: 10; j_call: TRBJ1-4; v_call: TRBV7-9
cdr3_aa: ASSTGRGNSPLH; d_call: -; cdr3_length: 12; j_call: TRBJ1-6; v_call: TRBV7-6
cdr3_aa: ASSLGREVNTEAF; d_call: -; cdr3_length: 13; j_call: TRBJ1-1; v_call: TRBV27
cdr3_aa: ASSLVRGLDTQY; d_call: -; cdr3_length: 12; j_call: TRBJ2-3; v_call: TRBV7-9
cdr3_aa: ASSRKTSGRRDTQY; d_call: TRBD2; cdr3_length: 14; j_call: TRBJ2-3; v_call: TRBV14
cdr3_aa: ASTAGTGYSYEQY; d_call: TRBD1; cdr3_length: 13; j_call: TRBJ2-7; v_call: TRBV7-2
cdr3_aa: ASSLVGRNDGYT; d_call: -; cdr3_length: 12; j_call: TRBJ1-2; v_call: TRBV7-9
cdr3_aa: ATSRDQGARNTGELF; d_call: -; cdr3_length: 15; j_call: TRBJ2-2; v_call: TRBV15
cdr3_aa: ASREKNTEAF; d_call: -; cdr3_length: 10; j_call: TRBJ1-1; v_call: TRBV6-5
cdr3_aa: ASSLVQTNGYT; d_call: -; cdr3_length: 11; j_call: TRBJ1-2; v_call: TRBV28
cdr3_aa: ASSPHLVGPPAF; d_call: -; cdr3_length: 12; j_call: TRBJ1-1; v_call: TRBV14
cdr3_aa: ASSPPGAGGLNEQF; d_call: TRBD2; cdr3_length: 14; j_call: TRBJ2-1; v_call: TRBV18
cdr3_aa: ASSQEGTGSAYGYT; d_call: TRBD1; cdr3_length: 14; j_call: TRBJ1-2; v_call: TRBV4-1
cdr3_aa: ASSYPGGRQPQH; d_call: -; cdr3_length: 12; j_call: TRBJ1-5; v_call: TRBV6-2/TRBV6-3
cdr3_aa: SASILAGTTDTQY; d_call: TRBD2; cdr3_length: 13; j_call: TRBJ2-3; v_call: TRBV20-1
cdr3_aa: ASSSRLEGADYGYT; d_call: TRBD1; cdr3_length: 14; j_call: TRBJ1-2; v_call: TRBV5-4
cdr3_aa: ASSLRGQGAGNTEAF; d_call: TRBD1; cdr3_length: 15; j_call: TRBJ1-1; v_call: TRBV5-1
cdr3_aa: ASSQVGLPQETQY; d_call: TRBD2; cdr3_length: 13; j_call: TRBJ2-5; v_call: TRBV3-1/TRBV3-2
cdr3_aa: ASSGQGGDTQY; d_call: -; cdr3_length: 11; j_call: TRBJ2-3; v_call: TRBV6-4
cdr3_aa: ASRSQGNEQY; d_call: -; cdr3_length: 10; j_call: TRBJ2-7; v_call: TRBV2
cdr3_aa: ASSLAGEPQH; d_call: -; cdr3_length: 10; j_call: TRBJ1-5; v_call: TRBV7-9
cdr3_aa: ASSREGGYGYT; d_call: -; cdr3_length: 11; j_call: TRBJ1-2; v_call: TRBV4-1
cdr3_aa: ASSTRGPGEKLF; d_call: TRBD1; cdr3_length: 12; j_call: TRBJ1-4; v_call: TRBV5-1
cdr3_aa: ASSLWGQGGTEAF; d_call: TRBD1; cdr3_length: 13; j_call: TRBJ1-1; v_call: TRBV28
cdr3_aa: ASSRGQTKTYEQY; d_call: TRBD1; cdr3_length: 13; j_call: TRBJ2-7; v_call: TRBV19
cdr3_aa: ASSPTLDSTGELF; d_call: -; cdr3_length: 13; j_call: TRBJ2-2; v_call: TRBV7-9
cdr3_aa: ASSLDGDSNQPQH; d_call: -; cdr3_length: 13; j_call: TRBJ1-5; v_call: TRBV11-2